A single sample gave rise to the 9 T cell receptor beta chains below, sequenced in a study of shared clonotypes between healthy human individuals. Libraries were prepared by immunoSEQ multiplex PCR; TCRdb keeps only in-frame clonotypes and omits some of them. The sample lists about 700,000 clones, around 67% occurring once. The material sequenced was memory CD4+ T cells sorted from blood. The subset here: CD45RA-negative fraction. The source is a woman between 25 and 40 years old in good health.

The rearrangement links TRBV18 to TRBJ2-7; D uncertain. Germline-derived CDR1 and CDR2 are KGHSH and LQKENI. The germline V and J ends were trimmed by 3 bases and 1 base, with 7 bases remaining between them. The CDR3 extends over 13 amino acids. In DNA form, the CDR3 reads TGTGCCAGCTCACCGGACGTATCCTACGAGCAGTACTTC. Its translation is CASSPDVSYEQYF.

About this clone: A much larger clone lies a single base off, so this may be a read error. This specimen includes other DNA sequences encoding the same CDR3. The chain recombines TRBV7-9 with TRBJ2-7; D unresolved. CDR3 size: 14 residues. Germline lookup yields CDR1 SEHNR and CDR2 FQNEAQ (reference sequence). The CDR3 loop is CASSLVFGPYEQYF. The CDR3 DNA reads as TGTGCCAGCAGCTTAGTGTTCGGTCCCTACGAGCAATACTTC.

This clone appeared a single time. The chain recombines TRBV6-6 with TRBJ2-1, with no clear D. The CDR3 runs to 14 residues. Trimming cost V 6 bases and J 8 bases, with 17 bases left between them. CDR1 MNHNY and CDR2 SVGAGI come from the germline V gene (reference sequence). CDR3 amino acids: CASRRLQPGYEQFF. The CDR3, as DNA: TGTGCCAGCAGAAGACTTCAACCCGGGTATGAGCAGTTCTTC.

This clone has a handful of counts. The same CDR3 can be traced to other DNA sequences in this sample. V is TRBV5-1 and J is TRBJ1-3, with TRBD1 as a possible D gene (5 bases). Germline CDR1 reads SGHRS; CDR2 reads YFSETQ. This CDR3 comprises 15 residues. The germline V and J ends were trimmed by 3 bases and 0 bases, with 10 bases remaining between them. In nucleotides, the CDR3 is TGCGCCAGCAGCTCTAAGGGGAGCTCTGGAAACACCATATATTTT. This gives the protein CASSSKGSSGNTIYF.

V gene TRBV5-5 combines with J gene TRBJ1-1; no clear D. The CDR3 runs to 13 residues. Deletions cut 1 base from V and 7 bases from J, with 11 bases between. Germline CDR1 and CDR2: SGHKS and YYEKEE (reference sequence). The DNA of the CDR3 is TGTGCCAGCAGCTTGTTGCAGGACCGTGAAGCTTTCTTT. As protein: CASSLLQDREAFF.

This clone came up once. CDR3 in DNA: TGTGCCAGCAGTTTAAGGGCAGAGACCCAGTACTTC. It is translated as CASSLRAETQYF. The chain employs TRBV28 and TRBJ2-5; D remains ambiguous. Trimming took off 2 bases at V and 4 bases at J, with 5 bases between the two ends. Germline V gives CDR1 MDHEN, CDR2 SYDVKM. The CDR3 totals 12 residues.

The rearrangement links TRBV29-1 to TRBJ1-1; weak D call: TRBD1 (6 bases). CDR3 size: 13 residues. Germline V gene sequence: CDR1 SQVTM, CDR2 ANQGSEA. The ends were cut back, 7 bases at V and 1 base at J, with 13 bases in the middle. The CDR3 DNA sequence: TGCAGCGGCACAGGCAGGGGGAACACTGAAGCTTTCTTT. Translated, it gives CSGTGRGNTEAFF.

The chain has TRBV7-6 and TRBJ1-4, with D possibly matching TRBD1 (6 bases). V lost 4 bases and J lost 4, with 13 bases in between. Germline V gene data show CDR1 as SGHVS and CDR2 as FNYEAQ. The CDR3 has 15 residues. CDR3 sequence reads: CASSSQQGDNEKLFF. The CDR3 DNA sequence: TGTGCCAGCAGCTCACAACAGGGAGATAATGAAAAACTGTTTTTT.

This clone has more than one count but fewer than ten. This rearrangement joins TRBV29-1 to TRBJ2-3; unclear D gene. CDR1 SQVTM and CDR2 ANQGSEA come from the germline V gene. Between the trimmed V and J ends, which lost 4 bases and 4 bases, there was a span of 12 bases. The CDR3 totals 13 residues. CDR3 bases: TGCAGCGTTGTTTCCGACGGTCCAGATACGCAGTATTTT. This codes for CSVVSDGPDTQYF.